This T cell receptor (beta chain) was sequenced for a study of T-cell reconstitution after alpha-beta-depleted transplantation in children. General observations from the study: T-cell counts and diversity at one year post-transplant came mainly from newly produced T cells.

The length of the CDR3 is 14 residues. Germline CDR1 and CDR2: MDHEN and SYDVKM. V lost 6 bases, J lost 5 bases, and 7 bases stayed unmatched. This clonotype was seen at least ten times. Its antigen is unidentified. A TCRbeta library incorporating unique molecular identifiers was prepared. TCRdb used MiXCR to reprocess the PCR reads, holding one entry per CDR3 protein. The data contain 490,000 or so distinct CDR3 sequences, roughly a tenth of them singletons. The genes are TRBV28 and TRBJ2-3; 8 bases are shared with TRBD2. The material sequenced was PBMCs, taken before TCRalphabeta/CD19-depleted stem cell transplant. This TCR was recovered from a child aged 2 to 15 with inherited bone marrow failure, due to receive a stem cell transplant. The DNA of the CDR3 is TGTGCCAGCAGCCTCAGCGGGAGACAAGATACGCAGTATTTT. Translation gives CASSLSGRQDTQYF.